These 21 T cell receptor beta chains came from one sample sequenced in a study of T cell changes during pregnancy in multiple sclerosis. TCRdb's table, derived via immunoSEQ multiplex PCR, lists solely in-frame clones and lacks some. This table holds tens of thousands of clones, roughly 90% found once. Sequences were derived from CD8+ T cells from peripheral blood mononuclear cells, sampled in the first trimester of pregnancy. The receptors originated from a female donor with multiple sclerosis, enrolled in a pregnancy study.

CDR3 bases: TGTGCCAGCTCACCTCCGGCGGGGGACCTAACCTATGGCTACACCTTC. Protein: CASSPPAGDLTYGYTF. The chain recombines TRBV18 with TRBJ1-2, with a tentative D call TRBD1 (5 bases). CDR1 KGHSH and CDR2 LQKENI come from the germline V gene. The CDR3 is made up of 16 amino acids. Trimming removed 3 bases at V and 4 bases at J, with 18 bases between.

V usage is TRBV29-1 and J usage is TRBJ2-5, with 7 bases aligning to TRBD2. CDR3 length equals 13 residues. CDR1 SQVTM and CDR2 ANQGSEA come from the germline V gene. The ends lost 4 bases at V and 5 bases at J; junction bases unmatched: 7. The CDR3 DNA reads TGCAGCGTTGTCTCAGCGGGATTCGAGACCCAGTACTTC. This translates into CSVVSAGFETQYF.

The table lists this clone with a count of one. This rearrangement joins TRBV5-4 to TRBJ1-1, with a weak D call TRBD1 (5 bases). The CDR3 extends over 14 amino acids. Germline CDR1 and CDR2: SGHNT and YYREEE (reference sequence). Trimming cost V 0 bases and J 3 bases, with 9 bases left between them. This CDR3 is CASSLGIGDTEAFF. The CDR3 DNA follows: TGTGCCAGCAGCTTGGGGATAGGGGACACTGAAGCTTTCTTT.

The rearrangement joins TRBV27 to TRBJ1-2, with 9 bases lining up with TRBD1. With 3 bases clipped from V and 1 base from J, the junction kept 0 bases outside the gene matches. The germline CDR1 and CDR2 sequences are MNHEY and SMNVEV (reference sequence). This CDR3 is built from 14 residues. The CDR3 coding sequence is TGTGCCAGCAGTTTGACAGGGGGTAACTATGGCTACACCTTC. Its translation: CASSLTGGNYGYTF.

This chain links TRBV11-2 with TRBJ2-3, with D hard to call. In germline, CDR1 is SGHAT, CDR2 FQNNGV. The CDR3 is made up of 13 amino acids. Deletions cut 1 base from V and 8 bases from J, with 10 bases between. CDR3 region: CASSLAYLSTQYF. Written as DNA, the CDR3 is TGTGCCAGCAGCTTAGCCTATTTGTCTACGCAGTATTTT. Complete variable domain (other parts from reference TRBV11-2 and TRBJ2-3): EAGVAQSPRYKIIEKRQSVAFWCNPISGHATLYWYQQILGQGPKLLIQFQNNGVVDDSQLPKDRFSAERLKGVDSTLKIQPAKLEDSAVYLCASSLAYLSTQYFGPGTRLTVL.

This clone has more than one count but fewer than ten. The chain joins TRBV7-9 to TRBJ1-2; D unclear. V was shortened by 5 bases and J by 5 bases, with 15 bases between the two germline ends. The CDR3 consists of 14 residues. Germline CDR1 and CDR2: SEHNR and FQNEAQ (reference sequence). The CDR3 region is CASSTSESQYGYTF. Written as DNA, the CDR3 is TGTGCCAGCAGCACCTCGGAGAGTCAGTATGGCTACACCTTC.

The chain couples TRBV7-8 to TRBJ2-3; D remains ambiguous. The CDR3 extends over 15 amino acids. Germline V gene data show CDR1 as SGHVS and CDR2 as FQNEAQ. V shed 5 bases and J shed 5 bases, with 17 bases lying between them. The chain's CDR3 is CASSTPPRVGDTQYF. The CDR3 DNA reads TGTGCCAGCAGCACCCCCCCACGGGTTGGAGATACGCAGTATTTT.

The V call is TRBV29-1, the J call TRBJ2-7; 7 bases line up with TRBD1. Germline CDR1 is SQVTM and CDR2 is ANQGSEA. J lost 1 base, V lost 1 base, and 10 bases had no gene match. The CDR3 is 16 residues long. CDR3: CSVEGVQTGPSYEQYF. The CDR3 coding sequence is TGCAGCGTTGAAGGGGTCCAGACAGGGCCGTCCTACGAGCAGTACTTC.

The CDR3 DNA follows: TGTGCCAGTAGTATGCCACTAGCGGGGATCAATGAGCAGTTCTTC. Translation gives CASSMPLAGINEQFF. The J gene is TRBJ2-1, the V gene TRBV19, with 10 bases lining up with TRBD2. The CDR3 runs to 15 residues. V lost 3 bases, J lost 6 bases, and 5 bases stayed unmatched. Germline CDR1 is LNHDA and CDR2 is SQIVND (reference sequence).

This chain uses TRBV4-2 with TRBJ2-1; the D gene is possibly TRBD2 (5 bases). The CDR3 has 13 amino acids. CDR1 is LGHNA, CDR2 YNFKEQ, per germline. Deletions cut 4 bases from V and 7 bases from J, with 11 bases between. CDR3 sequence reads: CASSPYEGNEQFF. The CDR3 coding sequence is TGTGCCAGCAGCCCCTACGAGGGTAATGAGCAGTTCTTC.

The chain uses TRBV7-2 and TRBJ2-7; 8 bases match TRBD1. Losses at the gene ends were 5 bases for V and 1 base for J; bases not matched to a gene: 4. Germline-derived CDR1 and CDR2 are SGHTA and FQGNSA. This CDR3 has 14 residues. DNA of the CDR3: TGTGCCAGCAGCGGTGACAGGGGTTCCTACGAGCAGTACTTC. It specifies CASSGDRGSYEQYF.

In this sample, this clone is large (0.1 to 1%). The chain carries TRBV6-4 and TRBJ2-1, with 16 bases fitting TRBD2. V lost 6 bases and J lost 10; bases outside the gene matches: 9. The CDR3 consists of 16 residues. Germline values: CDR1 MRHNA, CDR2 SNTAGT. The CDR3 DNA sequence: TGTGCCAGCAGCGCCGGGACTAGCGGGGGGGCAGGGGAGCAGTTCTTC. It is translated as CASSAGTSGGAGEQFF.

J is TRBJ1-4 and V is TRBV11-2; D is perhaps TRBD1 (6 bases). The CDR3 covers 14 residues. The ends were cut back, 1 base at V and 8 bases at J, with 11 bases in the middle. Germline assignment: CDR1 SGHAT and CDR2 FQNNGV. The CDR3 loop reads CASSLGRGGEKLFF. The CDR3 nucleotides read TGTGCCAGCAGCTTAGGCAGGGGTGGGGAAAAACTGTTTTTT.

This chain connects TRBV5-1 to TRBJ2-7, with 7 bases aligning to TRBD2. CDR1 is SGHRS, CDR2 YFSETQ, per germline. Trimming cost V 0 bases and J 3 bases; bases outside gene matches: 6. The CDR3 is made up of 15 amino acids. The CDR3 here is CASSLVSGGGYEQYF. The CDR3 region has the DNA TGCGCCAGCAGCTTGGTATCGGGGGGTGGCTACGAGCAGTACTTC.

The sample holds a few counts of this clone. V and J are TRBV30 and TRBJ2-1, with 10 nucleotides matching TRBD1. This CDR3 spans 14 amino acids. The ends lost 5 bases at V and 2 bases at J; junction bases unmatched: 3. CDR1 and CDR2 from the germline V gene are GTSNPN and SVGIG (reference sequence). In DNA form, the CDR3 reads TGTGCCTGGGCCGGGACAGGGGCCTACAATGAGCAGTTCTTC. Encoded protein: CAWAGTGAYNEQFF.

The V gene is TRBV7-8, the J gene TRBJ2-7; possibly TRBD1 for D (6 bases). This CDR3 has 12 amino acids. The germline V gene has CDR1 SGHVS and CDR2 FQNEAQ. Trimming took off 1 base at V and 12 bases at J, with 13 bases between the two ends. The CDR3 loop is CASSLDGGTTYF. The CDR3 DNA reads as TGTGCCAGCAGCTTAGATGGGGGCACCACGTACTTC.

The CDR3 DNA follows: TGCGCCAGCAGCCCGGGACTAGCTGGACGGGAGCAGTTCTTC. Translated: CASSPGLAGREQFF. The V and J genes are TRBV4-3 and TRBJ2-1; 9 bases agree with TRBD2. V lost 4 bases, J lost 10 bases, and 8 bases stayed unmatched. The CDR3 is 14 amino acids. The germline gives CDR1 LGHNA, CDR2 YSLEER.

The CDR3 sequence is CASSAQGNYGYTF. The CDR3 nucleotides read TGTGCCAGCAGCGCACAGGGGAACTATGGCTACACCTTC. V gene TRBV5-4 combines with J gene TRBJ1-2; TRBD1 agrees at 7 bases. V dropped 4 bases and J dropped 2; count of bases not matched to a gene: 2. CDR1 and CDR2 from the germline V gene are SGHNT and YYREEE (reference sequence). The length of the CDR3 is 13 residues.

The chain joins TRBV4-2 to TRBJ1-4; perhaps TRBD1 as D (6 bases). CDR3 length equals 15 residues. The V gene lost 1 base and the J gene lost 3 bases, with 9 bases spanning the gap. CDR1 is LGHNA, CDR2 YNFKEQ, per germline. CDR3 bases: TGTGCCAGCAGCCAAGTAGCAGGGGCTAATGAAAAACTGTTTTTT. Protein sequence: CASSQVAGANEKLFF.

The V and J genes are TRBV4-1 and TRBJ2-7; 10 bases align to TRBD2. Germline assignment: CDR1 MGHRA and CDR2 YSYEKL. Trimming at V came to 4 bases and at J to 3 bases, leaving 15 bases not matched to a gene. The CDR3 totals 18 residues. The CDR3 is CASSRQFSGTSDGYEQYF. In nucleotides, the CDR3 is TGCGCCAGCAGCCGACAATTCTCCGGGACTAGCGACGGCTACGAGCAGTACTTC.

The V gene is TRBV7-8, the J gene TRBJ2-7; TRBD2 aligns across 7 bases. The ends lost 2 bases at V and 6 bases at J; junction bases unmatched: 7. Germline CDR1 and CDR2: SGHVS and FQNEAQ. The CDR3 is made up of 14 amino acids. CDR3 amino acids: CASSLLQRDAEQYF. CDR3 DNA: TGTGCCAGCAGCTTATTACAGCGGGACGCCGAGCAGTACTTC.